The TCR beta chain described here comes from a study of cytomegalovirus exposure and HLA in healthy donors. Study-level findings and limits: Subsequent analysis showed first-cohort TCR clusters tending to co-occur in some 110 validation repertoires.

TCRdb's table, derived via immunoSEQ multiplex PCR, lists solely in-frame clones and lacks some. The data show some 170,000 clones, with roughly nine tenths seen just once and about 5.8% held by the top ten. Turning to this clone: No antigen is known for it.

The CDR3 consists of 15 residues. Trimming left V 6 bases short and J 0 bases short, with 12 bases between. CDR1 and CDR2 (germline): LNHDA, SQIVND (reference sequence). Sequenced: PBMCs. The TCR sequence derives from a woman between 25 and 40 years old in good health and CMV-seronegative. The genes are TRBV19 and TRBJ1-5, with D unresolved. DNA of the CDR3: TGTGCCAGTAGCACCACCAACTATAGCAATCAGCCCCAGCATTTT. Translation: CASSTTNYSNQPQHF.